This is a list of T cell receptor beta chains from one sample in a study of T cells in Graves' hyperthyroidism and ophthalmopathy. Each CDR3 protein is one row after TCRdb ran MiXCR on the multiplex PCR reads. The repertoire includes about 570,000 distinct CDR3 sequences, about 43% of them detected once, and around 20% sits in the top ten. The sequencing sample was made of peripheral blood or thyroid tissue (not recorded which). The receptors stem from an adult woman with Graves' disease, either hyperthyroidism or ophthalmopathy (not recorded which). CDR3s include the opening cysteine and the closing phenylalanine or tryptophan. The order of the fields is clone size, V gene, D gene, J gene, CDR3 protein, CDR3 DNA. A D gene is named only where the DNA matches it firmly. A row's size may be missing; if present it is once, few, many or a size class.

clone_size: many; v_call: TRBV20-1; d_call: NA; j_call: TRBJ1-1; cdr3_aa: CSASGGSSEAFF; cdr3_nt: TGCAGTGCTAGTGGGGGATCCAGTGAAGCTTTCTTT
clone_size: NA; v_call: TRBV7-9; d_call: TRBD1; j_call: TRBJ1-6; cdr3_aa: CARRQGQRYNSPLHF; cdr3_nt: TGTGCCAGAAGACAGGGCCAGCGCTATAATTCACCCCTCCACTTT
clone_size: NA; v_call: TRBV19; d_call: NA; j_call: TRBJ1-1; cdr3_aa: CASRGTGRNTEAFF; cdr3_nt: TGTGCCAGCCGGGGCACAGGGCGGAACACTGAAGCTTTCTTT
clone_size: many; v_call: TRBV11-2; d_call: NA; j_call: TRBJ2-2; cdr3_aa: CASGRVITGELFF; cdr3_nt: TGTGCCAGCGGCAGGGTCATCACCGGGGAGCTGTTTTTT
clone_size: many; v_call: TRBV4-1; d_call: TRBD1; j_call: TRBJ1-1; cdr3_aa: CASSHTGVDTEAFF; cdr3_nt: TGCGCCAGCAGCCATACAGGGGTAGATACTGAAGCTTTCTTT
clone_size: many; v_call: TRBV7-8; d_call: TRBD1; j_call: TRBJ2-7; cdr3_aa: CASSSTRQGPGEQYF; cdr3_nt: TGTGCCAGCAGCAGTACTAGACAGGGGCCTGGCGAGCAGTACTTC
clone_size: many; v_call: TRBV5-1; d_call: NA; j_call: TRBJ2-5; cdr3_aa: CASQGGIAGKGETQYF; cdr3_nt: TGCGCCAGCCAGGGGGGAATAGCGGGAAAAGGAGAGACCCAGTACTTC
clone_size: NA; v_call: TRBV20-1; d_call: NA; j_call: TRBJ1-6; cdr3_aa: CSAPGQKGSYNSPLHF; cdr3_nt: TGCAGTGCACCAGGACAGAAAGGCTCCTATAATTCACCCCTCCACTTT
clone_size: NA; v_call: TRBV12-3/TRBV12-4; d_call: NA; j_call: TRBJ2-7; cdr3_aa: CASSLSILTYYEQYF; cdr3_nt: TGTGCCAGCAGTTTATCCATCTTGACCTACTACGAGCAGTACTTC
clone_size: many; v_call: TRBV4-1; d_call: NA; j_call: TRBJ1-5; cdr3_aa: CASSQPTRNQPQHF; cdr3_nt: TGCGCCAGCAGCCAACCTACCCGGAATCAGCCCCAGCATTTT
clone_size: NA; v_call: TRBV9; d_call: TRBD1; j_call: TRBJ1-1; cdr3_aa: CASSTQTGSEAFF; cdr3_nt: TGTGCCAGCAGCACTCAGACAGGGTCTGAAGCTTTCTTT
clone_size: many; v_call: TRBV13; d_call: NA; j_call: TRBJ2-7; cdr3_aa: CASSPLMYEQYF; cdr3_nt: TGTGCCAGCAGCCCTTTAATGTACGAGCAGTACTTC
clone_size: once; v_call: TRBV12-3/TRBV12-4; d_call: NA; j_call: TRBJ2-5; cdr3_aa: CASSLGAKETQYF; cdr3_nt: TGTGCCAGCAGTCTGGGGGCGAAAGAGACCCAGTACTTC
clone_size: many; v_call: TRBV7-9; d_call: NA; j_call: TRBJ2-7; cdr3_aa: CASSITGTLGYEQYF; cdr3_nt: TGTGCCAGCAGCATTACCGGGACTCTCGGCTACGAGCAGTACTTC